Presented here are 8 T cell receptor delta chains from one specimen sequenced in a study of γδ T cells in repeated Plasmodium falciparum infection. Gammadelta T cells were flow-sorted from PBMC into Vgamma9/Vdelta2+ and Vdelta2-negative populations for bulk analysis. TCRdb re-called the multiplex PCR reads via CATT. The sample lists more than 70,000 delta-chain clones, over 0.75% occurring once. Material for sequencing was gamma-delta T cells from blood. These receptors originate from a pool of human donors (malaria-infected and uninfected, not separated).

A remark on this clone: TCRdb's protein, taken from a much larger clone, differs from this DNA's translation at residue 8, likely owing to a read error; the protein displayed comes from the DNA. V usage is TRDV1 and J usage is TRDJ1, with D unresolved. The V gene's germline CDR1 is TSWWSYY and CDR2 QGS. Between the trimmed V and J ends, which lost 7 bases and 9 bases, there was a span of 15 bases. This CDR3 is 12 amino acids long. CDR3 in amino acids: CALVSVDAELIF. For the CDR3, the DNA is TGTGCTCTTGTATCAGTGGATGCGGAACTCATCTTT.

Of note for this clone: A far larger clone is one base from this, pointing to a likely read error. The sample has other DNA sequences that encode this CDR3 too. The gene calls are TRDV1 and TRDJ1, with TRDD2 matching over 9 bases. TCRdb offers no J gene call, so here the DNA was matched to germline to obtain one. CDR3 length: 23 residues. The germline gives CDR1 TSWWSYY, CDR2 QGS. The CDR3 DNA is TGTGCCCTTGGGGAACGGGGGCCTTCCTACACCCCATGGTACGATTCGTACACCGATAAACTCATCTTT. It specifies CALGERGPSYTPWYDSYTDKLIF.

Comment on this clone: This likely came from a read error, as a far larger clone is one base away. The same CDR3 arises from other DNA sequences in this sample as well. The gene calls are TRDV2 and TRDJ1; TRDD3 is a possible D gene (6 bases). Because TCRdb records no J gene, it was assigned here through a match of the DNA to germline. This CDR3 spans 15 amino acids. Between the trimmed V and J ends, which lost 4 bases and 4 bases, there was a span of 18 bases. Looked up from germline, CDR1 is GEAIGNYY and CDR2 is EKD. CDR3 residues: CACDTVLGKGDKLIF. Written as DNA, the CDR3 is TGTGCCTGTGATACCGTGCTGGGGAAGGGCGATAAACTCATCTTT.

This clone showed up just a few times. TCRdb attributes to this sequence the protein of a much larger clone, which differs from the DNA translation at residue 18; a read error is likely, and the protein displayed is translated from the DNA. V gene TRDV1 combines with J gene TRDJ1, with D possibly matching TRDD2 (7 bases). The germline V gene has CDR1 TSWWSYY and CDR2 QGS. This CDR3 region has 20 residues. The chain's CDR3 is CALGESSYSGDPAYTDKHIF. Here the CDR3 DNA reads TGTGCTCTTGGGGAAAGTTCCTACTCTGGGGATCCAGCTTACACCGATAAACACATCTTT.

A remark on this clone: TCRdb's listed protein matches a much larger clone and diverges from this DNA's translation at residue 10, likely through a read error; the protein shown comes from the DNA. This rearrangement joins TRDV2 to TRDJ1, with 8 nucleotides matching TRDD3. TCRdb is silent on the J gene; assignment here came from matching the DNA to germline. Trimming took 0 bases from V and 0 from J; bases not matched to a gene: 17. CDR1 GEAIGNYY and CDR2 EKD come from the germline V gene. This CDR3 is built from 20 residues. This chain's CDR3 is CACDTLVRGIGGSDTDKLIF. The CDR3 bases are TGTGCCTGTGACACCCTGGTGAGGGGTATTGGGGGATCCGACACCGATAAACTCATCTTT.

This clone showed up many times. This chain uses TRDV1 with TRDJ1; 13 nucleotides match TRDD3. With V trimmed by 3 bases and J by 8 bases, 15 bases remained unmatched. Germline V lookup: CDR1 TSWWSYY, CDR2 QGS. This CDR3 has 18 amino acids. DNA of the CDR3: TGTGCTCTTGGGGACTGGCCTTCCCGGTACTGGGGGATACGAAAACTCATCTTT. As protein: CALGDWPSRYWGIRKLIF.

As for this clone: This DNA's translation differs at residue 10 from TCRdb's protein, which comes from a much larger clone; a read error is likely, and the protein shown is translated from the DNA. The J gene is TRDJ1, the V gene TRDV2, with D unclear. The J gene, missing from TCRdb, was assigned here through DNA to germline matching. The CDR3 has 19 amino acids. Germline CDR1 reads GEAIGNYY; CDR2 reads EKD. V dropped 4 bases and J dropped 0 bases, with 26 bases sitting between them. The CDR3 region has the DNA TGTGCCTGTGATGCCCTGCAGGATGGGCTTGGAAGTAACACCGATAAACTCATCTTT. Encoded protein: CACDALQDGLGSNTDKLIF.

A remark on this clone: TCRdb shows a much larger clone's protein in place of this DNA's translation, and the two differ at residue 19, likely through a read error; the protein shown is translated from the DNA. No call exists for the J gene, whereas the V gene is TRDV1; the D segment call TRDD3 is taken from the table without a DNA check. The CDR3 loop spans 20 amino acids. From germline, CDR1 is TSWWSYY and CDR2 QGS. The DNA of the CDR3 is TGTGCTCTTGGGGAAGGCCTTCCTGGGTGGGGGATATACGCTCAGCTTGGACTCACCTTT. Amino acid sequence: CALGEGLPGWGIYAQLGLTF.